A single sample gave rise to the 20 T cell receptor beta chains below, sequenced in a study of blood T cell repertoires in COVID-19. Clones were sequenced by immunoSEQ multiplex PCR, and TCRdb holds only the in-frame ones, with some missing. Of tens of thousands of clones in the sample, around 82% are singletons; the top ten hold about 16%. Sample: peripheral blood. All receptors come from a man in his sixties with COVID-19, enrolled during active disease.

This chain links TRBV10-3 with TRBJ2-1, with 7 nucleotides matching TRBD2. CDR1 and CDR2 from the germline V gene are ENHRY and SYGVKD. J gave up 3 bases and V 5 bases, and 4 bases lay outside the gene matches. This CDR3 has 14 residues. For the CDR3, the DNA is TGTGCCATCAGTCCTGGGGGGGACTACAATGAGCAGTTCTTC. Translating it yields CAISPGGDYNEQFF.

CDR3 nucleotides: TGCGCCAGCAGTGAGAGCGGCGGGGTCTCCTACAATGAGCAGTTCTTC. As protein: CASSESGGVSYNEQFF. The chain has TRBV10-2 and TRBJ2-1, with D possibly matching TRBD2 (6 bases). Germline V gene sequence: CDR1 WSHSY, CDR2 SAAADI. The CDR3 covers 16 residues. Trimming stripped 2 bases from V and 0 bases from J, with 11 bases between.

The chain couples TRBV10-3 to TRBJ1-6; 7 bases match TRBD1. Germline assignment: CDR1 ENHRY and CDR2 SYGVKD. With 10 bases clipped from V and 7 bases from J, the junction kept 7 bases outside the gene matches. The CDR3 has 13 amino acids. This chain's CDR3 is CATRDRENSPLHF. The CDR3 coding sequence is TGTGCCACCAGGGACAGAGAGAATTCACCCCTCCACTTT.

This clone occurred once. This rearrangement joins TRBV30 to TRBJ2-2, with a possible D match to TRBD2 (6 bases). The V and J ends lost 4 bases and 1 base respectively, with 16 bases between them. The CDR3 consists of 16 residues. Germline V lookup: CDR1 GTSNPN, CDR2 SVGIG (reference sequence). The CDR3 region is CAWISRLAQNTGELFF. The CDR3 DNA reads TGTGCCTGGATTTCTCGCCTAGCGCAGAACACCGGGGAGCTGTTTTTT.

The V gene is TRBV2, the J gene TRBJ1-2; TRBD1 might be the D (6 bases). This CDR3 comprises 13 residues. Trimming cost V 6 bases and J 8 bases, with 16 bases left between them. Germline V gives CDR1 SNHLY, CDR2 FYNNEI. CDR3 in amino acids: CASSPRHREGYTF. The CDR3 DNA reads as TGTGCCAGCAGCCCGAGGCACAGGGAAGGCTACACCTTC.

This rearrangement joins TRBV10-3 to TRBJ2-5, with a tentative D call TRBD1 (6 bases). The CDR3 sequence is 11 residues long. Per the germline V gene, CDR1 is ENHRY and CDR2 is SYGVKD. V was clipped by 10 bases and J by 2 bases, with 8 bases between them. Here the CDR3 reads CATQGQETQYF. DNA for the CDR3: TGTGCCACCCAGGGGCAAGAGACCCAGTACTTC.

The chain employs TRBV23-1 and TRBJ2-2, with D possibly matching TRBD2 (6 bases). TRBV23-1 is flagged as an ORF with uncertain function. This CDR3 has 17 residues. Trimming cost V 8 bases and J 0 bases, with 19 bases left between them. CDR3 region: CASRRWLAAPNTGELFF. The CDR3 DNA reads TGCGCCAGCCGACGGTGGTTAGCGGCCCCGAACACCGGGGAGCTGTTTTTT.

The rearrangement joins TRBV6-4 to TRBJ2-3; TRBD2 might be the D (6 bases). The V gene's germline CDR1 is MRHNA and CDR2 SNTAGT. V lost 0 bases and J lost 0, with 10 bases in between. This CDR3 region has 16 residues. The CDR3 DNA reads TGTGCCAGCAGTGACTCTACGGGGGTTAGCACAGATACGCAGTATTTT. This codes for CASSDSTGVSTDTQYF.

As regards this clone: This sample also contains other DNA sequences that code for the same CDR3. The gene calls are TRBV9 and TRBJ1-3, with D uncertain. V was shortened by 3 bases and J by 0 bases, with 7 bases between the two germline ends. The length of the CDR3 is 14 residues. The germline CDR1 and CDR2 sequences are SGDLS and YYNGEE. CDR3: CASSERSSGNTIYF. CDR3 bases: TGTGCCAGCAGCGAAAGGAGCTCTGGAAACACCATATATTTT.

V and J are TRBV2 and TRBJ1-4; no reliable D call. From germline, CDR1 is SNHLY and CDR2 FYNNEI. V was pared by 6 bases and J by 7 bases, with 12 bases between. The CDR3 totals 13 residues. CDR3 loop: CASRRAQVEKLFF. CDR3 DNA: TGTGCCAGCAGGAGGGCCCAGGTTGAAAAACTGTTTTTT. The entire variable domain, with the rest obtained from reference TRBV2 and TRBJ1-4, is as follows: EPEVTQTPSHQVTQMGQEVILRCVPISNHLYFYWYRQILGQKVEFLVSFYNNEISEKSEIFDDQFSVERPDGSNFTLKIRSTKLEDSAMYFCASRRAQVEKLFFGSGTQLSVL.

The V gene is TRBV5-1, the J gene TRBJ2-5; 9 nucleotides agree with TRBD2. The V and J ends lost 2 bases and 2 bases, in that order; junction bases with no gene match: 1. Looked up from germline, CDR1 is SGHRS and CDR2 is YFSETQ. The CDR3 spans 14 residues. This CDR3 reads CASSLAGGQETQYF. The CDR3 region has the DNA TGCGCCAGCAGCTTAGCGGGGGGACAAGAGACCCAGTACTTC.

This chain links TRBV10-1 with TRBJ2-5; 7 bases align to TRBD1. The ends lost 5 bases at V and 5 bases at J; junction bases unmatched: 8. The CDR3 is 14 residues long. Germline V gene lookup returns CDR1 WNHNN and CDR2 SYGVQD (reference sequence). The CDR3, as DNA: TGCGCCAGCAGTCCCACAGGGGAGCACGAGACCCAGTACTTC. Translated, it gives CASSPTGEHETQYF.

The chain has TRBV3-1 (or the pseudogene TRBV3-2) and TRBJ1-4, with no clear D. The CDR3 is 15 residues long. The germline CDR1 and CDR2 sequences are LGHDT and YNNKEL (reference sequence). Trimming removed 3 bases at V and 6 bases at J, with 14 bases between. CDR3 in amino acids: CASSQSGVADEKLFF. In nucleotides, the CDR3 is TGTGCCAGCAGCCAGAGCGGGGTAGCGGATGAAAAACTGTTTTTT.

The rearrangement links TRBV28 to TRBJ1-2; D may be TRBD1 (5 bases). Germline V gives CDR1 MDHEN, CDR2 SYDVKM. Trimming stripped 10 bases from V and 5 bases from J, with 14 bases between. The CDR3 sequence is 12 residues long. CDR3 nucleotide sequence: TGTGCCATCCCTACAGGTTTTTATGGCTACACCTTC. This encodes CAIPTGFYGYTF.

The V and J genes are TRBV5-1 and TRBJ1-5; the D gene is possibly TRBD1 (6 bases). V was pared by 3 bases and J by 5 bases, with 12 bases between. The V gene's germline CDR1 is SGHRS and CDR2 YFSETQ. The CDR3 is made up of 14 amino acids. CDR3 loop: CASSSGQPDQPQHF. The CDR3 region has the DNA TGCGCCAGCAGCTCAGGACAGCCGGATCAGCCCCAGCATTTT.

Only a few counts were recorded for this clone. The chain employs TRBV5-1 and TRBJ1-4, with 10 bases fitting TRBD1. With V trimmed by 4 bases and J by 6 bases, 6 bases remained unmatched. In germline, CDR1 is SGHRS, CDR2 YFSETQ. The length of the CDR3 is 15 residues. The CDR3: CASSPGTGAYEKLFF. CDR3 DNA: TGCGCCAGCAGCCCCGGGACAGGGGCCTATGAAAAACTGTTTTTT.

The chain combines TRBV13 with TRBJ2-7; 11 bases align to TRBD1. The CDR3 covers 16 residues. Germline CDR1 is PRHDT and CDR2 is FYEKMQ (reference sequence). V shed 5 bases and J 7 bases; nucleotides not matched to a gene: 13. In DNA form, the CDR3 reads TGTGCCAGCAGCCAAGGGGCGTCCGGGACAGGGGGTGAGCAGTACTTC. Amino acids: CASSQGASGTGGEQYF.

The chain uses TRBV29-1 and TRBJ1-2; D is uncertain. The CDR3 sequence is 13 residues long. Looked up from germline, CDR1 is SQVTM and CDR2 is ANQGSEA. Trimming left V 6 bases short and J 5 bases short, with 16 bases between. The CDR3 here is CSVPAGSRYGYTF. CDR3 DNA: TGCAGCGTCCCCGCGGGCTCCAGGTATGGCTACACCTTC. Based on the CDR3 plus reference TRBV29-1 and TRBJ1-2, the full variable domain is SAVISQKPSRDICQRGTSLTIQCQVDSQVTMMFWYRQQPGQSLTLIATANQGSEATYESGFVIDKFPISRPNLTFSTLTVSNMSPEDSSIYLCSVPAGSRYGYTFGSGTRLTVV.

The chain's CDR3 is CASSQEGSSNNYGYTF. DNA for the CDR3: TGTGCCAGCAGCCAAGAGGGCAGCTCTAATAACTATGGCTACACCTTC. The chain combines TRBV4-2 with TRBJ1-2; D not resolved. There are 16 residues in the CDR3. V shed 0 bases and J shed 1 base, with 12 bases lying between them. CDR1 is LGHNA and CDR2 is YNFKEQ in the germline V gene.

This chain links TRBV5-1 with TRBJ2-1, with no clear D. Trimming took off 5 bases at V and 2 bases at J, with 17 bases between the two ends. CDR1 is SGHRS, CDR2 YFSETQ, per germline. CDR3 length: 16 residues. The CDR3 bases are TGCGCCAGCAGAATGCAGCCAAGCGCCCCCTACAATGAGCAGTTCTTC. It encodes CASRMQPSAPYNEQFF.